This is a list of T cell receptor beta chains from one sample in a study of CD8+ T cells in alopecia areata. Sequencing was performed with immunoSEQ multiplex PCR; in TCRdb, only in-frame clones are kept and a portion is missing. This sample has around 290,000 clones, with 58% found just once. The material sequenced was CD4+ T cells sorted from blood, taken at week 24, from a patient treated with tofacitinib. Receptor source: a human donor with alopecia areata. The CDR3 runs from the conserved cysteine through the conserved F or W. Fields, in order: V gene, clone size, J gene, D gene, CDR3 DNA, CDR3 protein. D genes are given only for firm matches. Expanded clones are given a class, and other clones once, few, many or no size at all.

>TRBV7-9|NA|TRBJ1-2|NA
TGTGCCAGCAGCTTAGTTACAATTAGCTACACCTTC
CASSLVTISYTF
>TRBV5-4|NA|TRBJ2-5|TRBD2
TGTGCCAGCAGCAAAAGCGGGGGGGAGGGAGAGACCCAGTACTTC
CASSKSGGEGETQYF
>TRBV18|NA|TRBJ2-6|NA
TGTGCCAGCTCACCAGGCGTCGGCGGGGCCAACGTCCTGACTTTC
CASSPGVGGANVLTF
>TRBV4-1|NA|TRBJ1-5|NA
TGCGCCAGCAGCCCGAGGAGTGCCGATAGCAATCAGCCCCAGCATTTT
CASSPRSADSNQPQHF
>TRBV30|NA|TRBJ2-7|NA
TGTGCCTTTCAAACACGAGACTACGAGCAGTACTTC
CAFQTRDYEQYF
>TRBV30|NA|TRBJ1-5|TRBD1
TGTGCCTGGAGTGGGGAAAGAGGGACAGGGGGCAATCAGCCCCAGCATTTT
CAWSGERGTGGNQPQHF
>TRBV5-1|NA|TRBJ1-2|NA
TGCGCCAGCAGCGACGCCCGAACAGGGTTGAATGGCTACACCTTC
CASSDARTGLNGYTF
>TRBV5-8|NA|TRBJ2-1|NA
TGTGCCAGCAGCTTTGGGAGTTTTGAGCAGTTCTTC
CASSFGSFEQFF
>TRBV23-1|NA|TRBJ1-4|NA
TGCGCCAGCAGTCAGAGTGGGGAAAAACTGTTTTTT
CASSQSGEKLFF
>TRBV5-1|NA|TRBJ1-1|NA
TGCGCCAGCAGCTTGTCCGGGATCACTGAAGCTTTCTTT
CASSLSGITEAFF
>TRBV7-2|few|TRBJ2-7|NA
TGTGCCAGCAGCCGGGACCCGAGCTCCTACGAGCAGTACTTC
CASSRDPSSYEQYF
>TRBV7-9|NA|TRBJ1-1|NA
TGTGCCAGCAGCTTAAACAAGAACACTGAAGCTTTCTTT
CASSLNKNTEAFF
>TRBV4-3|NA|TRBJ2-2|NA
TGCGCCAGCAGCTCGACAGCGAACACCGGGGAGCTGTTTTTT
CASSSTANTGELFF
>TRBV5-1|few|TRBJ2-7|TRBD1
TGCGCCAGCAGCGTGGAGGGGACAGGGGGAGACGAGCAGTACTTC
CASSVEGTGGDEQYF
>TRBV5-6|NA|TRBJ2-5|NA
TGTGCCAGCAGCTTGACAGGAAGAGAGACCCAGTACTTC
CASSLTGRETQYF
>TRBV4-1|NA|TRBJ2-3|NA
TGCGCCAGCAGCCAAAAGGGGTGGGGGGCGCATCAAGATACGCAGTATTTT
CASSQKGWGAHQDTQYF
>TRBV9|NA|TRBJ2-3|NA
TGTGCCAGCGCGCTTGTCCCAGGCGGGGCGGTCGGTACGCAGTATTTT
CASALVPGGAVGTQYF
>TRBV27|NA|TRBJ2-1|TRBD1
TGTGCCAGCAGCCTCCTTACAGGGGGCTCAAATGAGCAGTTCTTC
CASSLLTGGSNEQFF
>TRBV15|NA|TRBJ2-7|TRBD1
TGTGCCACCAGCAGGGGGACAGGACCTTTCTACGAGCAGTACTTC
CATSRGTGPFYEQYF
>TRBV28|NA|TRBJ1-2|NA
TGTGCCAGCAGTTATGTATCGGAGCCTAACTATGGCTACACCTTC
CASSYVSEPNYGYTF
>TRBV28|few|TRBJ1-2|TRBD1
TGTGCCAGCAGTTCAGGACAGGGGCGGTTAAATGGCTACACCTTC
CASSSGQGRLNGYTF
>TRBV5-1|NA|TRBJ2-3|TRBD2
TGCGCCAGCAGCTTGATGACTAGCGGGGGACCAGATACGCAGTATTTT
CASSLMTSGGPDTQYF
>TRBV7-2|NA|TRBJ1-1|NA
TGTGCCAGCAGCTTTCATCGCCAAGGAGGGACTGAAGCTTTCTTT
CASSFHRQGGTEAFF
>TRBV29-1|NA|TRBJ1-2|TRBD1
TGCAGCGTTGGGTTGGGAGGACAGGGGGGCGGCTACACCTTC
CSVGLGGQGGGYTF
>TRBV27|NA|TRBJ2-7|NA
TGTGCCAGCAGTCCCCGCGGGGCCCGCTCCTACGAGCAGTACTTC
CASSPRGARSYEQYF
>TRBV2|few|TRBJ2-5|NA
TGTGCCAGTTCAGGCCAAGAGACCCAGTACTTC
CASSGQETQYF
>TRBV2|few|TRBJ2-3|NA
TGTGCCAGCAGGGACCGACAGACCACAGATACGCAGTATTTT
CASRDRQTTDTQYF
>TRBV2|NA|TRBJ2-1|NA
TGTGCCAGCAGTTGGACAGACAATGAGCAGTTCTTC
CASSWTDNEQFF
>TRBV29-1|NA|TRBJ2-7|TRBD1
TGCAGCGTTGAAGATGCGGGACAGGGAGCGTACGAGCAGTACTTC
CSVEDAGQGAYEQYF
>TRBV29-1|few|TRBJ2-2|TRBD1
TGCAGCGTACGACAGGGGAACACCGGGGAGCTGTTTTTT
CSVRQGNTGELFF
>TRBV29-1|NA|TRBJ2-1|NA
TGCAGCGTTGAAGACAGGGACTGGTTCTCGGCAGGGGAATATGTCATTGAGCAGTTCTTC
CSVEDRDWFSAGEYVIEQFF
>TRBV9|NA|TRBJ1-5|TRBD1
TGTGCCAGCAGCGGCCCGGGACAGATCTTCAATCAGCCCCAGCATTTT
CASSGPGQIFNQPQHF
>TRBV14|NA|TRBJ2-1|NA
TGTGCCAGCAGCCAACACTACGAGCAGTTCTTC
CASSQHYEQFF
>TRBV15|NA|TRBJ2-7|NA
TGTGCCACCAGCAGAGATCGCGGTTCCTACGAGCAGTACTTC
CATSRDRGSYEQYF
>TRBV5-1|NA|TRBJ2-3|NA
TGCGCCAGCTCCACGGGGCAGAGCACAGATACGCAGTATTTT
CASSTGQSTDTQYF
>TRBV11-1|NA|TRBJ2-1|TRBD1
TGTGCCAGCAGTTACCGGGACAGGGTCTACAATGAGCAGTTCTTC
CASSYRDRVYNEQFF
>TRBV28|few|TRBJ1-4|TRBD1
TGTGCCAGCAGTTTAGAGCTGGGGACAGTAAATGAAAAACTGTTTTTT
CASSLELGTVNEKLFF
>TRBV5-6|NA|TRBJ1-1|NA
TGTGCCAGCAGCTCGCCATACGGCGGCACTGAAGCTTTCTTT
CASSSPYGGTEAFF
>TRBV6-5|few|TRBJ1-6|NA
TGTGCCAGCACCCGGAGCTCCTATAATTCACCCCTCCACTTT
CASTRSSYNSPLHF